What follows describes a single T cell receptor beta chain. No antigen is known for it. Germline V lookup: CDR1 LNHDA, CDR2 SQIVND (reference sequence). This CDR3 is built from 15 residues. Trimming cost V 6 bases and J 8 bases; bases outside gene matches: 13. MiXCR, applied by TCRdb to the reads, yields one record per CDR3 protein. The sample includes about 830,000 distinct CDR3 sequences, approximately 32% of them seen just once. These data are taken from a study of T cell repertoires in cytomegalovirus infection. Study information: Alongside well-studied HLA-B-restricted CMV epitopes, recently identified HLA-C-restricted CMV epitopes were also used. CMV infection together with matching HLA type was indicated by public TCR beta signatures. Findings of the study overall: The cumulative frequency of public TCR beta families distinguished individuals who carried CMV together with the relevant HLA. HLA-C-restricted CMV-specific TCR beta clonotypes prevailed in the ex vivo response.

The sequence was collected from a human donor in good health (CMV status not recorded). Some clones in this sample may be carry-over from other donors' samples. Sequences were derived from cultured CD8+ T cells from PBMCs, sampled from culture after CMV antigen stimulation. This chain uses TRBV19 with TRBJ1-5; TRBD1 matches at 7 bases. This chain's CDR3 is CASSEDRVPLEPQHF. DNA of the CDR3: TGTGCCAGTAGCGAAGACAGGGTCCCATTGGAGCCCCAGCATTTT.